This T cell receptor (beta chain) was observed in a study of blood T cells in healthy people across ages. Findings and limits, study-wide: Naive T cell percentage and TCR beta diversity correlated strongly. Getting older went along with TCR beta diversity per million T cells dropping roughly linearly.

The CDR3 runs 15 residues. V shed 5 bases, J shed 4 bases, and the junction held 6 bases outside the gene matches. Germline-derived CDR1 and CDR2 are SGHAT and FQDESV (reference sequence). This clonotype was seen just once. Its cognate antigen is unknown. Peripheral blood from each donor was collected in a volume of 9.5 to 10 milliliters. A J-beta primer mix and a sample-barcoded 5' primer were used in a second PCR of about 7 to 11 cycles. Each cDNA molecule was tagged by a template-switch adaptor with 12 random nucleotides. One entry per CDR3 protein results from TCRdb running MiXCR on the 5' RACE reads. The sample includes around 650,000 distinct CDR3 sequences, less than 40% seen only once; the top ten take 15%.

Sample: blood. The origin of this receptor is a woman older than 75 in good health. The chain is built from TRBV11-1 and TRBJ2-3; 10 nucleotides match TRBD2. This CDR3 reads CASSTRTSGADTQYF. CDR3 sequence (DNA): TGTGCCAGCAGCACCCGGACTAGCGGTGCAGATACGCAGTATTTT. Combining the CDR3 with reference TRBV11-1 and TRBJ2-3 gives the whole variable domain EAEVAQSPRYKITEKSQAVAFWCDPISGHATLYWYRQILGQGPELLVQFQDESVVDDSQLPKDRFSAERLKGVDSTLKIQPAELGDSAMYLCASSTRTSGADTQYFGPGTRLTVL.